Following are 24 T cell receptor beta chains from one sample sequenced in a study of cytomegalovirus exposure and HLA in healthy donors. Libraries were prepared by immunoSEQ multiplex PCR; TCRdb keeps only in-frame clonotypes and omits some of them. The repertoire holds about 400,000 clones, with around 86% as singletons. Sequencing was done on a sample of PBMCs. The receptors here all came from a young woman in good health and CMV-seronegative.

This chain joins TRBV6-6 and TRBJ1-6; tentative D call: TRBD1 (5 bases). Trimming shortened V by 0 bases and J by 6 bases, and 9 bases separated the two germline ends. Germline CDR1 and CDR2: MNHNY and SVGAGI (reference sequence). CDR3 length equals 15 residues. DNA of the CDR3: TGTGCCAGCAGTTACTCAGGGGCACTTAATTCACCCCTCCACTTT. Amino acid sequence: CASSYSGALNSPLHF.

This clone showed up just a few times. This chain connects TRBV2 to TRBJ2-7; 7 positions agree with TRBD2. Losses at the gene ends were 6 bases for V and 7 bases for J; bases not matched to a gene: 3. CDR3 length equals 11 residues. CDR1 SNHLY and CDR2 FYNNEI come from the germline V gene. CDR3 loop: CASRGGEEQYF. CDR3 coding DNA: TGTGCCAGCAGGGGAGGGGAAGAGCAGTACTTC. The whole variable domain, remainder taken from reference TRBV2 and TRBJ2-7, is EPEVTQTPSHQVTQMGQEVILRCVPISNHLYFYWYRQILGQKVEFLVSFYNNEISEKSEIFDDQFSVERPDGSNFTLKIRSTKLEDSAMYFCASRGGEEQYFGPGTRLTVT.

The rearrangement joins TRBV2 to TRBJ2-5, with TRBD2 matching over 10 bases. CDR3 length equals 14 residues. Germline V gene sequence: CDR1 SNHLY, CDR2 FYNNEI. After removal of 6 bases from V and 5 bases from J, the junction contained 6 bases not matched to a gene. The CDR3: CASSVLAGLETQYF. CDR3 DNA: TGTGCCAGCAGCGTACTAGCGGGGCTTGAGACCCAGTACTTC.

This chain connects TRBV11-2 to TRBJ2-7, with a weak D call TRBD1 (6 bases). Trimming shortened V by 1 base and J by 4 bases, and 14 bases separated the two germline ends. CDR3 length: 15 residues. The germline V gene encodes CDR1 SGHAT and CDR2 FQNNGV. For the CDR3, the DNA is TGTGCCAGCAGCTTAGGGGCAGGGGATTTGTACGAGCAGTACTTC. Translated: CASSLGAGDLYEQYF.

This clone was detected a few times. The genes are TRBV7-9 and TRBJ1-5; TRBD1 agrees at 9 bases. CDR3 length: 18 amino acids. Germline V lookup: CDR1 SEHNR, CDR2 FQNEAQ (reference sequence). The V gene end was trimmed by 4 bases and the J gene end by 2 bases; junction bases not matched to a gene: 12. The DNA of the CDR3 is TGTGCCAGCAGCTCTCCTTTCCGGGACAGGGACGGCAATCAGCCCCAGCATTTT. Protein: CASSSPFRDRDGNQPQHF.

The chain employs TRBV18 and TRBJ2-5, with D possibly TRBD1 on 6 matching bases. Germline CDR1 is KGHSH and CDR2 is LQKENI. V was trimmed by 8 bases and J by 5 bases, leaving 15 bases between them. The CDR3 sequence is 13 residues long. Here the CDR3 DNA reads TGTGCCAGCGGGCCGCAGGGGCGGGAGACCCAGTACTTC. Protein: CASGPQGRETQYF.

CDR3 amino acids: CASSFGTANYGYTF. As DNA, the CDR3 is TGTGCCAGCAGCTTCGGGACAGCCAACTATGGCTACACCTTC. The chain is built from TRBV11-2 and TRBJ1-2; 7 bases align to TRBD1. Germline CDR1 is SGHAT and CDR2 is FQNNGV. This CDR3 comprises 14 residues. V gave up 3 bases and J gave up 2 bases; unmatched junction bases: 3.

The CDR3 sequence: CASTRTSGRPYQETQYF. The CDR3 DNA reads TGTGCCAGCACTAGGACTAGCGGGCGGCCCTACCAAGAGACCCAGTACTTC. The chain is built from TRBV27 and TRBJ2-5; 11 bases map to TRBD2. V gave up 7 bases and J gave up 0 bases; unmatched junction bases: 10. Germline V gives CDR1 MNHEY, CDR2 SMNVEV (reference sequence). This CDR3 region has 17 residues.

The rearrangement links TRBV6-5 to TRBJ1-2; possible D gene TRBD1, 6 bases. The ends were cut back, 6 bases at V and 6 bases at J, with 17 bases in the middle. The CDR3 runs to 14 residues. Per germline, CDR1 MNHEY and CDR2 SVGAGI. The CDR3 nucleotides are TGTGCCAGCAGCCCTTTAGGAACAGGGAATGGCTACACCTTC. Its translation is CASSPLGTGNGYTF.

CDR3 residues: CASSPHRGSGDTQYF. The CDR3, as DNA: TGTGCCAGCAGTCCCCACCGGGGTAGCGGTGATACGCAGTATTTT. The rearrangement links TRBV2 to TRBJ2-3; weak D call: TRBD2 (6 bases). The CDR3 is 15 amino acids. V was cut by 5 bases and J by 6 bases, with 18 bases left in between. Germline V CDR1 and CDR2: SNHLY, FYNNEI.

Remarks on this clone: Distinct nucleotide sequences in the sample also encode this CDR3. V gene TRBV7-7 combines with J gene TRBJ2-5; D possibly corresponds to TRBD1 (5 bases). In germline, CDR1 is SSHAT, CDR2 FNYEAQ (reference sequence). This CDR3 spans 13 amino acids. V lost 5 bases and J 2 bases, leaving 9 bases between the germline ends. This chain's CDR3 is CASSLDSQETQYF. Written as DNA, the CDR3 is TGTGCCAGCAGCCTAGACAGTCAAGAGACCCAGTACTTC.

The CDR3 loop reads CACLFLGGPENEQFF. CDR3 DNA sequence: TGTGCCTGCCTCTTTCTGGGGGGGCCGGAAAATGAGCAGTTCTTC. The genes are TRBV30 and TRBJ2-1; perhaps TRBD2 as D (7 bases). Germline V gene data show CDR1 as GTSNPN and CDR2 as SVGIG (reference sequence). The CDR3 sequence is 15 residues long. Between the trimmed V and J ends, which lost 6 bases and 7 bases, there was a span of 22 bases.

The V and J genes are TRBV6-1 and TRBJ1-3; no clear D gene. V lost 1 base to trimming and J lost 4 bases, with 8 bases between them. This CDR3 contains 14 residues. Germline lookup yields CDR1 MNHNS and CDR2 SASEGT. This CDR3 reads CASSEVPGGNTIYF. The DNA of the CDR3 is TGTGCCAGCAGTGAAGTTCCGGGAGGAAACACCATATATTTT.

V is TRBV4-1 and J is TRBJ2-3, with 8 nucleotides matching TRBD2. Trimming cost V 2 bases and J 1 base; bases outside gene matches: 11. Germline CDR1 MGHRA, CDR2 YSYEKL. The length of the CDR3 is 18 residues. CDR3 in amino acids: CASSQSLGLAGGTDTQYF. CDR3 bases: TGCGCCAGCAGCCAATCGTTGGGGCTAGCGGGTGGCACAGATACGCAGTATTTT.

This clone appeared a few times. The V gene is TRBV28, the J gene TRBJ2-7; D not resolved. This CDR3 region has 12 residues. Germline values: CDR1 MDHEN, CDR2 SYDVKM. Trimming left V 6 bases short and J 1 base short, with 7 bases between. The CDR3: CASSTESYEQYF. CDR3 in DNA: TGTGCCAGCAGCACCGAGTCCTACGAGCAGTACTTC.

Here the CDR3 reads CASSYGRSNEKLFF. In DNA form, the CDR3 reads TGTGCCAGCAGTTACGGGCGCAGTAATGAAAAACTGTTTTTT. The rearrangement joins TRBV6-6 to TRBJ1-4; no reliable D call. Germline V gene lookup returns CDR1 MNHNY and CDR2 SVGAGI (reference sequence). The CDR3 is made up of 14 amino acids. V lost 2 bases to trimming and J lost 4 bases, with 8 bases between them.

This clone appeared a few times. This sequence joins TRBV2 and TRBJ2-3; 9 bases align to TRBD1. Germline V CDR1 and CDR2: SNHLY, FYNNEI. The ends lost 1 base at V and 3 bases at J; junction bases unmatched: 5. The length of the CDR3 is 16 residues. CDR3 DNA sequence: TGTGCCAGCAGTGAAGGGACAGGGGTTGGGACAGATACGCAGTATTTT. It is translated as CASSEGTGVGTDTQYF.

The rearrangement links TRBV2 to TRBJ2-2; D is possibly TRBD1 (6 bases). This CDR3 has 13 amino acids. CDR1 SNHLY and CDR2 FYNNEI come from the germline V gene. The germline V and J ends were trimmed by 7 bases and 4 bases, with 10 bases remaining between them. CDR3 residues: CASKIQGTGELFF. Written as DNA, the CDR3 is TGTGCCAGCAAGATACAGGGCACCGGGGAGCTGTTTTTT.

This clone has more than one count but fewer than ten. This chain connects TRBV20-1 to TRBJ2-7; D unresolved. From germline, CDR1 is DFQATT and CDR2 SNEGSKA (reference sequence). Trimming removed 2 bases at V and 3 bases at J, with 5 bases between. The CDR3 loop spans 11 amino acids. Written as DNA, the CDR3 is TGCAGTGCTAGATCAAACTACGAGCAGTACTTC. Encoded protein: CSARSNYEQYF.

The J gene is TRBJ2-1, the V gene TRBV4-1; 8 bases agree with TRBD2. There are 18 residues in the CDR3. The junction had 7 bases not matched to a gene; V was cut back by 0 bases and J by 0 bases. The V gene's germline CDR1 is MGHRA and CDR2 YSYEKL. The CDR3 loop reads CASSQETVAGFSYNEQFF. CDR3 coding DNA: TGCGCCAGCAGCCAAGAAACGGTAGCGGGATTCTCCTACAATGAGCAGTTCTTC.

The chain uses TRBV4-1 and TRBJ1-6; 12 positions match TRBD1. Germline CDR1 and CDR2: MGHRA and YSYEKL. This CDR3 spans 18 amino acids. The junction had 11 bases not matched to a gene; V was cut back by 0 bases and J by 11 bases. CDR3 loop: CASSQEGTGGAERAPLHF. In nucleotides, the CDR3 is TGCGCCAGCAGCCAAGAAGGGACAGGGGGCGCGGAAAGGGCACCCCTCCACTTT.

This chain links TRBV5-1 with TRBJ2-3; 8 positions match TRBD1. J gave up 1 base and V 4 bases, and 2 bases lay outside the gene matches. Germline CDR1 SGHRS, CDR2 YFSETQ. The CDR3 loop spans 14 amino acids. The CDR3 reads CASSVDRGTDTQYF. CDR3 in DNA: TGCGCCAGCAGCGTGGACAGGGGCACAGATACGCAGTATTTT.

The chain is built from TRBV5-1 and TRBJ1-1; 7 positions match TRBD1. This CDR3 region has 14 residues. Germline-derived CDR1 and CDR2 are SGHRS and YFSETQ. The J segment lost 3 bases and the V segment lost 6 bases, leaving 8 bases of the junction unmatched. Here the CDR3 DNA reads TGCGCCAGCAAATCGGACAGGATGGACACTGAAGCTTTCTTT. This gives the protein CASKSDRMDTEAFF.

This clone was seen a few times. Other DNA sequences in the sample encode the same CDR3. The V call is TRBV6-1, the J call TRBJ2-5, with 11 bases lining up with TRBD2. The CDR3 runs 15 residues. The germline CDR1 and CDR2 sequences are MNHNS and SASEGT. The V gene end was trimmed by 4 bases and the J gene end by 2 bases; junction bases not matched to a gene: 3. The CDR3 sequence: CASSGLAGGQETQYF. Here the CDR3 DNA reads TGTGCCAGCAGTGGGCTAGCGGGGGGTCAAGAGACCCAGTACTTC.